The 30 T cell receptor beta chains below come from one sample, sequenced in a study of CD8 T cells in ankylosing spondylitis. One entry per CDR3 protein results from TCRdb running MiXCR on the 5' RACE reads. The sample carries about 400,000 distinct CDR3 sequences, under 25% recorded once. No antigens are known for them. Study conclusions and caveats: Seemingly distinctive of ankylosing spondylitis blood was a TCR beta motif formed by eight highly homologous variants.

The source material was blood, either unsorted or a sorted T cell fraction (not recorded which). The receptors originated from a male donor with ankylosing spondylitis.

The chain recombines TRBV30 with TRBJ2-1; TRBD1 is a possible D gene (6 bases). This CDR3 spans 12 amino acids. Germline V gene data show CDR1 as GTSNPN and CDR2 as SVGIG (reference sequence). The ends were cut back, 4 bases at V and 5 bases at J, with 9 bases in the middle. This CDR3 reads CAWTGVHNEQFF. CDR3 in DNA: TGTGCCTGGACAGGGGTTCACAATGAGCAGTTCTTC.

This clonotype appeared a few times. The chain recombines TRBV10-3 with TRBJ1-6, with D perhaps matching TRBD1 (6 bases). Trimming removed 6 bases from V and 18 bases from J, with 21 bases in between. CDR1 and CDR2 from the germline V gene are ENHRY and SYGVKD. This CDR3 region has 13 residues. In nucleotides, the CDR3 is TGTGCCATCAGCGATCCTTCGGGGGGCCCTGGCCACTTT. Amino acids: CAISDPSGGPGHF.

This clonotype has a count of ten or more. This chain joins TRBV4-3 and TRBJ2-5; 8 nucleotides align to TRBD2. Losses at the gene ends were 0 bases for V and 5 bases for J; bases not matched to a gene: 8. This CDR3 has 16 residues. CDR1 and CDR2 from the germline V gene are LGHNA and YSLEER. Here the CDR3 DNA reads TGCGCCAGCAGCCAAGATGGAAGCGGGAGATGGGAGACCCAGTACTTC. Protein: CASSQDGSGRWETQYF.

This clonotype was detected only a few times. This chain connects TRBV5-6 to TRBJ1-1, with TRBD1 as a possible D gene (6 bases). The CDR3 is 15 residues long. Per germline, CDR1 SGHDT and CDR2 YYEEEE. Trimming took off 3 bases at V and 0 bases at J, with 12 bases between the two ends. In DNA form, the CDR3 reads TGTGCCAGCAGCTCCCAAGGGACATTGAACACTGAAGCTTTCTTT. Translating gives CASSSQGTLNTEAFF.

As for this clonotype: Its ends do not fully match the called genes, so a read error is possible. CDR3 DNA: TGTGCCAGCAGCTTGGGAACGGCGTACGGGCAGTACTTC. Its translation is CASSLGTAYGQYF. This chain joins TRBV5-6 and TRBJ2-7; D remains unclear. CDR1 is SGHDT, CDR2 YYEEEE, per germline. This CDR3 comprises 13 residues.

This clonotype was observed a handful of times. CDR3 protein: CASKRDREGAEAFF. CDR3 sequence (DNA): TGTGCCAGCAAACGGGACAGGGAGGGGGCTGAAGCTTTCTTT. The chain joins TRBV6-4 to TRBJ1-1; TRBD1 aligns across 9 bases. Trimming took 7 bases from V and 6 from J; bases not matched to a gene: 9. CDR3 length equals 14 residues. Germline CDR1 is MRHNA and CDR2 is SNTAGT.

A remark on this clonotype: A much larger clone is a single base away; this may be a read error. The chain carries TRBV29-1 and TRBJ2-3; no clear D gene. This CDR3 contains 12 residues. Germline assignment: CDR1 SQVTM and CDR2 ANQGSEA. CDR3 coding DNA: TGCAGCAGTGACACCGACACAGATATGCAGTATTTT. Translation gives CSSDTDTDMQYF.

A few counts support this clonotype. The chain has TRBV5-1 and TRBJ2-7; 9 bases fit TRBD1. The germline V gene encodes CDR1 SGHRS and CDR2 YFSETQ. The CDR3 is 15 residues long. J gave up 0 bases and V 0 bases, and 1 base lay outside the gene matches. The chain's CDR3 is CASSLGGQGSYEQYF. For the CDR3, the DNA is TGCGCCAGCAGCTTGGGGGGACAGGGCTCCTACGAGCAGTACTTC. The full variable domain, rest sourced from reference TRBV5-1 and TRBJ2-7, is KAGVTQTPRYLIKTRGQQVTLSCSPISGHRSVSWYQQTPGQGLQFLFEYFSETQRNKGNFPGRFSGRQFSNSRSEMNVSTLELGDSALYLCASSLGGQGSYEQYFGPGTRLTVT.

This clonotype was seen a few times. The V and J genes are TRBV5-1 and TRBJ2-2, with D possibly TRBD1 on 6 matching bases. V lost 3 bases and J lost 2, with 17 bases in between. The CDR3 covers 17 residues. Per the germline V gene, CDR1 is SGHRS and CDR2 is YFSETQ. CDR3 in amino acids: CASSWGPAGVNTGELFF. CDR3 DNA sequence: TGCGCCAGCAGCTGGGGACCCGCAGGGGTAAACACCGGGGAGCTGTTTTTT. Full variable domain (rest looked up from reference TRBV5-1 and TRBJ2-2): KAGVTQTPRYLIKTRGQQVTLSCSPISGHRSVSWYQQTPGQGLQFLFEYFSETQRNKGNFPGRFSGRQFSNSRSEMNVSTLELGDSALYLCASSWGPAGVNTGELFFGEGSRLTVL.

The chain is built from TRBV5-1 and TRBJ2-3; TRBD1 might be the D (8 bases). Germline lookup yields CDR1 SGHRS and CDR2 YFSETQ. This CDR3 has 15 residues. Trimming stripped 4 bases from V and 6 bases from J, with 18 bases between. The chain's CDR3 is CASSPGGRGLDTQYF. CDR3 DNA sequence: TGCGCCAGCAGCCCGGGGGGCAGGGGGCTGGATACGCAGTATTTT.

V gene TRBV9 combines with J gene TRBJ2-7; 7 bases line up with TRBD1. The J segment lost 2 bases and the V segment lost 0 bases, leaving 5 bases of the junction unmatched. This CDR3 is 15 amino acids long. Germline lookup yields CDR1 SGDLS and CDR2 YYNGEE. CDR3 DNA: TGTGCCAGCAGCGTAGACGGACAGGCAACCTACGAGCAGTACTTC. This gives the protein CASSVDGQATYEQYF. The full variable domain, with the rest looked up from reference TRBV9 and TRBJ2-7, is DSGVTQTPKHLITATGQRVTLRCSPRSGDLSVYWYQQSLDQGLQFLIQYYNGEERAKGNILERFSAQQFPDLHSELNLSSLELGDSALYFCASSVDGQATYEQYFGPGTRLTVT.

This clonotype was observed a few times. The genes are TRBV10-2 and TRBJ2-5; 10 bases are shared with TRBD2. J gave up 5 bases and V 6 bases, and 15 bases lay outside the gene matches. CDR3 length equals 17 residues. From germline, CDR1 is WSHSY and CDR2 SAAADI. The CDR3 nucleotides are TGCGCCAGCAGAGAAAGGCACAGCGGGAGGGCCCGGGAGACCCAGTACTTC. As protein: CASRERHSGRARETQYF.

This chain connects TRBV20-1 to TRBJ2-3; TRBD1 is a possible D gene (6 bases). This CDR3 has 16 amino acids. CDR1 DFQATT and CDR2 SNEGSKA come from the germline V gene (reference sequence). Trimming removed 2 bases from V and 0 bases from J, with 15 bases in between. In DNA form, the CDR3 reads TGCAGTGCTAGACCAACAGGGCAGTATAGCACAGATACGCAGTATTTT. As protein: CSARPTGQYSTDTQYF.

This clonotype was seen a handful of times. For the CDR3, the DNA is TGTGCCCTCTCCGGGTCAACTAATGAAAAACTGTTTTTT. Its protein is CALSGSTNEKLFF. The V and J genes are TRBV30 and TRBJ1-4; D is unclear. The CDR3 loop spans 13 amino acids. Germline V gene data show CDR1 as GTSNPN and CDR2 as SVGIG (reference sequence). Trimming left V 8 bases short and J 0 bases short, with 10 bases between.

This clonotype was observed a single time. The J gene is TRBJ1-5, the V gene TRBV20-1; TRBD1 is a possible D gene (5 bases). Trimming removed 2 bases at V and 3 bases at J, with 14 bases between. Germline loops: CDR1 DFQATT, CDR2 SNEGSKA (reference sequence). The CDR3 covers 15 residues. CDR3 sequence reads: CSARPGRGYNQPQHF. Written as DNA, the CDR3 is TGCAGTGCTAGACCCGGAAGGGGATACAATCAGCCCCAGCATTTT.

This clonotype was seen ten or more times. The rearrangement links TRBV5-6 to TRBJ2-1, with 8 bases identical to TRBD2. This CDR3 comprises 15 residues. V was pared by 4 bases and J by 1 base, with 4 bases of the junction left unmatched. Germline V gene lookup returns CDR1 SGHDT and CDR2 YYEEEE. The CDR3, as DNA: TGTGCCAGCAGCACACTAGCGGCGTCCTACAATGAGCAGTTCTTC. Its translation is CASSTLAASYNEQFF.

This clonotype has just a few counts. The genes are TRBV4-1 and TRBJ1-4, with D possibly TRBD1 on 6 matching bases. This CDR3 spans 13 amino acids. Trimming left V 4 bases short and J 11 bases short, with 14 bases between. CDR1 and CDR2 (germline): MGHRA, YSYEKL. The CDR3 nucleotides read TGCGCCAGCAGCCCCTCGGGGGCGGGGAAACTGTTTTTT. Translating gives CASSPSGAGKLFF.

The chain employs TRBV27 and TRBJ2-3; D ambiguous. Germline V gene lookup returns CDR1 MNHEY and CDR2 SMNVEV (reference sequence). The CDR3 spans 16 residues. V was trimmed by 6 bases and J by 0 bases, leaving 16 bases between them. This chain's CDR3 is CASRPTWVASTDTQYF. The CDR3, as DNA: TGTGCCAGCAGGCCCACCTGGGTAGCTAGCACAGATACGCAGTATTTT.

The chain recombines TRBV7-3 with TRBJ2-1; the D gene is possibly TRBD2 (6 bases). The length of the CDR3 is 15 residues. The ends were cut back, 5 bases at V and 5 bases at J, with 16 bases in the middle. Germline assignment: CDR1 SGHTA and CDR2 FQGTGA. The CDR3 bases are TGTGCCAGCAGCCCATTGGGACTCGACGACAATGAGCAGTTCTTC. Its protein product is CASSPLGLDDNEQFF.

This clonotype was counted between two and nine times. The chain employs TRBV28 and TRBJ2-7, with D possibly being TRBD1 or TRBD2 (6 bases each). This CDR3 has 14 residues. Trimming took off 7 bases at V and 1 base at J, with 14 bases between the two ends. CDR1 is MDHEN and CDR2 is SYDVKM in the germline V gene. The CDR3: CASTGGSESYEQYF. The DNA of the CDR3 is TGTGCCAGCACCGGGGGCTCGGAGTCCTACGAGCAGTACTTC.

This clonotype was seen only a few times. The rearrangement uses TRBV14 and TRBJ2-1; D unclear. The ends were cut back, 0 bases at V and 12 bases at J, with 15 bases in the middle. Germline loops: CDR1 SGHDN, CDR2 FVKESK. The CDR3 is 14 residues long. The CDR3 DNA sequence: TGTGCCAGCAGCCAAGATCGGCTAGACGTATGGCAGTTCTTC. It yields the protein CASSQDRLDVWQFF.

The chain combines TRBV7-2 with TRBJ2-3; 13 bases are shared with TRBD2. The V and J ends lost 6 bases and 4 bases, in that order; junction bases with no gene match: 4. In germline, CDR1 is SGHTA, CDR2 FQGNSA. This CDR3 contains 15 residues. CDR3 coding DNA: TGTGCCAGCAGACGACTAGCGGGAGGCCCAGATACGCAGTATTTT. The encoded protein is CASRRLAGGPDTQYF.

For the CDR3, the DNA is TGTGCCAGCATAGTAGGTCGCCGGAGCGGGAGAGACAATACGCAGTATTTT. Protein sequence: CASIVGRRSGRDNTQYF. J is TRBJ2-3 and V is TRBV28, with 8 positions matching TRBD2. CDR1 MDHEN and CDR2 SYDVKM come from the germline V gene. The V segment lost 7 bases and the J segment 7 bases; nucleotides outside the gene matches: 19. This CDR3 has 17 residues.

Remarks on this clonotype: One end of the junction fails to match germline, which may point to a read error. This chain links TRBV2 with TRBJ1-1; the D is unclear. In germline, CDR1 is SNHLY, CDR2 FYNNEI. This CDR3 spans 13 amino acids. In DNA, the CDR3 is TGTGCGAGCACCGAGGAGCAGAACACTGAAGCTTTCTTT. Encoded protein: CASTEEQNTEAFF.

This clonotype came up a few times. The CDR3 coding sequence is TGCGCCAGCAGCTTGGTTGCCAGAGCCTACGAGCAGTACTTC. Its translation: CASSLVARAYEQYF. The chain employs TRBV5-1 and TRBJ2-7; D ambiguous. Trimming removed 0 bases from V and 2 bases from J, with 9 bases in between. The CDR3 consists of 14 residues. Per germline, CDR1 SGHRS and CDR2 YFSETQ.

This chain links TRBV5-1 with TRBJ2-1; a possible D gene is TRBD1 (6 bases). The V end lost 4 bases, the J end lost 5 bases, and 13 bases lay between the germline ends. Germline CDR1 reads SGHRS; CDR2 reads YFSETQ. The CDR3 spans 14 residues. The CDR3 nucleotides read TGCGCCAGCAGCCCTGGGACATCCCACAATGAGCAGTTCTTC. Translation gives CASSPGTSHNEQFF.

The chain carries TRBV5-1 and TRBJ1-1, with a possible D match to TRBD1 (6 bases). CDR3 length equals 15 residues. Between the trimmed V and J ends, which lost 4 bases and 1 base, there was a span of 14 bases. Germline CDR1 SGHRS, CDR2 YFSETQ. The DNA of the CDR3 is TGCGCCAGCAGCAAGGACAGTCCCGCGAACACTGAAGCTTTCTTT. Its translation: CASSKDSPANTEAFF.

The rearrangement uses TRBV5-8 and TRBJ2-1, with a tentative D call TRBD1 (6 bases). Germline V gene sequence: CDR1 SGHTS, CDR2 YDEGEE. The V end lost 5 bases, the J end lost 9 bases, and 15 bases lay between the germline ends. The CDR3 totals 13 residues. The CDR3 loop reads CASSPRTGSEQFF. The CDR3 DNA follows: TGTGCCAGCAGTCCACGCACAGGGAGTGAGCAGTTCTTC.

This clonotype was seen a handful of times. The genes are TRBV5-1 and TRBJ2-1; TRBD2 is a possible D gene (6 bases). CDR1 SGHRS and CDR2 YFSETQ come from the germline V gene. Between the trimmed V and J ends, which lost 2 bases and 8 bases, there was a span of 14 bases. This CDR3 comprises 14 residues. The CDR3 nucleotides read TGCGCCAGCAGCTTCAGAGTCCCGGGGGATGAGCAGTTCTTC. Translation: CASSFRVPGDEQFF.

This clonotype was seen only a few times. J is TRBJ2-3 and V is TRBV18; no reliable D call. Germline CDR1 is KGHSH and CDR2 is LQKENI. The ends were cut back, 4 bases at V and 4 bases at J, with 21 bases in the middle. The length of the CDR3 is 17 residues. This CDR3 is CASSHASAPVGPDTQYF. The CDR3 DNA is TGTGCCAGCTCACATGCCAGCGCCCCCGTCGGTCCAGATACGCAGTATTTT.